This T cell receptor beta chain was captured by sequencing in a study of blood T cell repertoires in COVID-19. At the level of the study: The United States, Italy and Spain supplied acute and convalescent COVID-19 samples. The cDNA or gDNA used as material had been derived from T cells, B-cell-depleted T cells, or PBMCs.

Authors' processing steps: Reference gene primer amplification yielded estimated nucleated cell counts. Profiled with immunoSEQ multiplex PCR; TCRdb holds only in-frame clones, not every one. That table is the source of V, J and clone size, and D and trimming were worked out from the DNA. The sample yields some 110,000 clones, 80% to 85% seen once. The V gene's germline CDR1 is MDHEN and CDR2 SYDVKM. V lost 0 bases and J 2 bases, leaving 8 bases between the germline ends. The CDR3 sequence is 14 residues long. Sequencing was carried out using peripheral blood. This receptor was taken from an elderly man with acute or convalescent COVID-19. This chain joins TRBV28 and TRBJ2-7, with D maybe TRBD1 (5 bases). The CDR3 region is CASSLWQDTYEQYF. CDR3 nucleotide sequence: TGTGCCAGCAGTTTATGGCAGGACACCTACGAGCAGTACTTC.